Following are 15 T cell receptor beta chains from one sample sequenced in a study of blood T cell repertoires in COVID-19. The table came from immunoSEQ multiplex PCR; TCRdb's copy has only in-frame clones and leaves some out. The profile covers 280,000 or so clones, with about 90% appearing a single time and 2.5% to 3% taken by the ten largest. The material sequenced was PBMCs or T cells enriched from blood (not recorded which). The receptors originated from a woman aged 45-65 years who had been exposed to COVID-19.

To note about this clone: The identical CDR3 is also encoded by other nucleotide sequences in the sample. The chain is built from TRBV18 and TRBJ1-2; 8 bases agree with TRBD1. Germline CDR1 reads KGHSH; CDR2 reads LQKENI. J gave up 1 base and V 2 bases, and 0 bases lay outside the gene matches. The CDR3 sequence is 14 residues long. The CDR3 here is CASSPDRGNYGYTF. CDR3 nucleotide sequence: TGTGCCAGCTCACCAGACAGGGGTAACTATGGCTACACCTTC.

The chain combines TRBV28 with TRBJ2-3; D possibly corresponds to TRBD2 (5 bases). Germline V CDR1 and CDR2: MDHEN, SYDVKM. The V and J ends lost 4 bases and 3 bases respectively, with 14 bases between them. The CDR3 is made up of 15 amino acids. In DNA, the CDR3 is TGTGCCAGCAGTTCCCGAGCGGATCCGACAGATACGCAGTATTTT. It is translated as CASSSRADPTDTQYF.

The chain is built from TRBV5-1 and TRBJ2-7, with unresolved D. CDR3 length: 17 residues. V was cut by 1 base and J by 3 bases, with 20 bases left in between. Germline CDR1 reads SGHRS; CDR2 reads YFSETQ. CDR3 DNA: TGCGCCAGCAGCTTGCAACCCGGGTCTTCACTCATCTACGAGCAGTACTTC. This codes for CASSLQPGSSLIYEQYF.

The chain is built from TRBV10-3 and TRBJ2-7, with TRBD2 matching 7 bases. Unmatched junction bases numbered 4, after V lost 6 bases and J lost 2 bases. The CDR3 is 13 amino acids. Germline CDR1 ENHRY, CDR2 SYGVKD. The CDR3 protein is CAIRAGYTYEQYF. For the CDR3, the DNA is TGTGCCATCAGAGCGGGATACACCTACGAGCAGTACTTC.

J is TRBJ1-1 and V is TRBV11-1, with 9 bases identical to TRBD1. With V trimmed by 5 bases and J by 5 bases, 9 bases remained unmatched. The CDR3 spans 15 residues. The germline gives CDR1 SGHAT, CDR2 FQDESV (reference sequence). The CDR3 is CASSRDREVGTEAFF. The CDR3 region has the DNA TGTGCCAGCAGCAGGGACAGGGAAGTGGGAACTGAAGCTTTCTTT.

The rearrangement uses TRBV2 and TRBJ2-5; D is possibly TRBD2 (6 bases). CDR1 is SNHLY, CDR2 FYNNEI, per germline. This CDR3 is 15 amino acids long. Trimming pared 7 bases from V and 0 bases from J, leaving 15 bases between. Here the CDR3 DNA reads TGTGCCAGCAAAGTGGGGGGTCCCCACCAAGAGACCCAGTACTTC. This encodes CASKVGGPHQETQYF.

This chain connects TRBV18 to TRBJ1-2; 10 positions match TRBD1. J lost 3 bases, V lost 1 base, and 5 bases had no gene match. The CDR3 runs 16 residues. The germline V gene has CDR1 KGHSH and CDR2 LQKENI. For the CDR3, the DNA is TGTGCCAGCTCACCACTGACAGGGGGCTCGGACTATGGCTACACCTTC. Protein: CASSPLTGGSDYGYTF.

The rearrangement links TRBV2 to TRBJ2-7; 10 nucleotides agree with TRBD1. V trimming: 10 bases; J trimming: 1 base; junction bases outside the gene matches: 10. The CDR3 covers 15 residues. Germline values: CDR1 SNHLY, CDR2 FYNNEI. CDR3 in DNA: TGTGCCACTCTAGGAGGGACAGGGGTTTCCTACGAGCAGTACTTC. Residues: CATLGGTGVSYEQYF.

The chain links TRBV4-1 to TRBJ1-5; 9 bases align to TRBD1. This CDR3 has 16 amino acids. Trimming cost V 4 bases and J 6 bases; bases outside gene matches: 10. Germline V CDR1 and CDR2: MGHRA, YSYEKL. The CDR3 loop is CASSPKSQGAGQPQHF. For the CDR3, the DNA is TGCGCCAGCAGCCCAAAATCACAGGGGGCGGGTCAGCCCCAGCATTTT.

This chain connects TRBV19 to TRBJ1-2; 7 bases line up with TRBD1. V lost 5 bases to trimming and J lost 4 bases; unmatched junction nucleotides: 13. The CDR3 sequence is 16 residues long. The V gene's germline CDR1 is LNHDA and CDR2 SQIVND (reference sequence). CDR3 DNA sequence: TGTGCCAGTAGTCTGATTCCGGGACAGAGCTTCTATGGCTACACCTTC. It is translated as CASSLIPGQSFYGYTF.

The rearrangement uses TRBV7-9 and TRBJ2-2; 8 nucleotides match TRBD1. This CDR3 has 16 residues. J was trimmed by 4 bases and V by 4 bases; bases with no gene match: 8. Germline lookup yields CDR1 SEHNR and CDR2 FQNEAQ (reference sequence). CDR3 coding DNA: TGTGCCAGCAGCTCCAAAAAGACAGGGGTCACCGGGGAGCTGTTTTTT. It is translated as CASSSKKTGVTGELFF.

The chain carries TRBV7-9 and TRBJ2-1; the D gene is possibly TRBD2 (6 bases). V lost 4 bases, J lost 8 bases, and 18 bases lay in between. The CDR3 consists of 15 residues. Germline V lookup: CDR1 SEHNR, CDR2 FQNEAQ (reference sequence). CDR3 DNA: TGTGCCAGCAGCTACAGACAGCCCTGGGAGGATGAGCAGTTCTTC. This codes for CASSYRQPWEDEQFF.

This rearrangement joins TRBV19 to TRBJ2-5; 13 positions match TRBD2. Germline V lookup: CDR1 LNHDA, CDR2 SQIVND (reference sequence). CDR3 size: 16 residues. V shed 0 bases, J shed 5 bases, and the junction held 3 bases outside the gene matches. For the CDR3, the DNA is TGTGCCAGTAGTATAGATGGGACTAGCGGGGAGGAGACCCAGTACTTC. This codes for CASSIDGTSGEETQYF. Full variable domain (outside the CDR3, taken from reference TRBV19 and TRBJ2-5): DGGITQSPKYLFRKEGQNVTLSCEQNLNHDAMYWYRQDPGQGLRLIYYSQIVNDFQKGDIAEGYSVSREKKESFPLTVTSAQKNPTAFYLCASSIDGTSGEETQYFGPGTRLLVL.

The CDR3 loop reads CSVGTGGMGNYGYTF. CDR3 coding DNA: TGCAGCGTCGGGACAGGGGGAATGGGGAACTATGGCTACACCTTC. This chain joins TRBV29-1 and TRBJ1-2; 11 bases align to TRBD1. After removal of 6 bases from V and 2 bases from J, the junction contained 8 bases not matched to a gene. CDR1 and CDR2 (germline): SQVTM, ANQGSEA. The CDR3 contains 15 residues. The full variable domain, in which reference TRBV29-1 and TRBJ1-2 provide the parts outside the CDR3, is SAVISQKPSRDICQRGTSLTIQCQVDSQVTMMFWYRQQPGQSLTLIATANQGSEATYESGFVIDKFPISRPNLTFSTLTVSNMSPEDSSIYLCSVGTGGMGNYGYTFGSGTRLTVV.

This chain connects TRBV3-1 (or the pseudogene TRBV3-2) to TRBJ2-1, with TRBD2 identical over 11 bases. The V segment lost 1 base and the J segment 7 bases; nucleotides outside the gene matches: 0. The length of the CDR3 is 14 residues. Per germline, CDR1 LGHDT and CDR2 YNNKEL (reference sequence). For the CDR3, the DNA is TGTGCCAGCAGCCAAGCTAGCGGGGGGAATGAGCAGTTCTTC. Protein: CASSQASGGNEQFF.